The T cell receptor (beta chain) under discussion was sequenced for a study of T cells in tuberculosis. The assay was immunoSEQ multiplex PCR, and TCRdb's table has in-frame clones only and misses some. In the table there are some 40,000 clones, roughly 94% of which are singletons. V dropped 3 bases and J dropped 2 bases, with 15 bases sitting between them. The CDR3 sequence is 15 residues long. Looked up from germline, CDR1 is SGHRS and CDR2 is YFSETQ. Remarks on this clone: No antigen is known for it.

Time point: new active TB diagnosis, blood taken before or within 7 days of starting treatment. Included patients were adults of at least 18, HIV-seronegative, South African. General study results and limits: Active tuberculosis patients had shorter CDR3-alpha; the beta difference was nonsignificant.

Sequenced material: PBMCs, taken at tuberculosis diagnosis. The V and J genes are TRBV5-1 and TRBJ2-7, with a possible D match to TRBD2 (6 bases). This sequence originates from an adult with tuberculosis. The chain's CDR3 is CASSYWGSGAYEQYF. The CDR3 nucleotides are TGCGCCAGCAGCTATTGGGGGTCGGGGGCCTACGAGCAGTACTTC.